Presented here are 8 T cell receptor beta chains from one specimen sequenced in a study of regulatory T cells in long-lasting Graves disease. Time point indicated: newly diagnosed GD, antithyroid drugs for less than 3 months. Researchers made the TCR library from RNA that was extracted from PBMCs. Building of the TCR beta libraries involved iRepertoire HTBI primers and Arm-PCR of CDR3 regions. In TCRdb, the multiplex PCR reads were re-called with MiXCR into one record per CDR3 protein. This table holds 580,000 or so distinct CDR3 sequences, more than 15% found once. This sample also belongs to another study, concerning T cells in Graves' hyperthyroidism and ophthalmopathy.

The material was peripheral blood mononuclear cells (PBMCs), obtained at new diagnosis, from a patient treated with antithyroid drugs. These receptors all stem from a man aged 18 to 30 with Graves disease.

This chain links TRBV7-2 with TRBJ2-1; weak D call: TRBD2 (6 bases). Trimming removed 2 bases at V and 0 bases at J, with 8 bases between. Germline CDR1 reads SGHTA; CDR2 reads FQGNSA. The CDR3 consists of 15 residues. The CDR3 DNA follows: TGTGCCAGCAGCTTAAACGGGGGCTCCTACAATGAGCAGTTCTTC. It is translated as CASSLNGGSYNEQFF. The full variable domain, rest sourced from reference TRBV7-2 and TRBJ2-1, is GAGVSQSPSNKVTEKGKDVELRCDPISGHTALYWYRQSLGQGLEFLIYFQGNSAPDKSGLPSDRFSAERTGGSVSTLTIQRTQQEDSAVYLCASSLNGGSYNEQFFGPGTRLTVL.

Only a few counts were recorded for this clonotype. The chain joins TRBV5-1 to TRBJ1-1; possibly TRBD1 for D (6 bases). The V gene's germline CDR1 is SGHRS and CDR2 YFSETQ. Trimming took off 0 bases at V and 3 bases at J, with 15 bases between the two ends. There are 16 residues in the CDR3. As DNA, the CDR3 is TGCGCCAGCAGCTTGGTTGGGGGGCGAGGGGACACTGAAGCTTTCTTT. It codes for CASSLVGGRGDTEAFF. Full variable domain (remainder filled in from reference TRBV5-1 and TRBJ1-1): KAGVTQTPRYLIKTRGQQVTLSCSPISGHRSVSWYQQTPGQGLQFLFEYFSETQRNKGNFPGRFSGRQFSNSRSEMNVSTLELGDSALYLCASSLVGGRGDTEAFFGQGTRLTVV.

On this clonotype itself: Being one base from a much bigger clone, this may be a read error. The DNA of the CDR3 is TGTGCCAGCAGCCAAGTACGGGGTAAAGCTTTCTTT. This encodes CASSQVRGKAFF. J is TRBJ1-1 and V is TRBV3-1; D unclear. Germline values: CDR1 LGHDT, CDR2 YNNKEL (reference sequence). CDR3 length: 12 residues. V was pared by 1 base and J by 9 bases, with 9 bases between. Together with reference TRBV3-1 and TRBJ1-1, the CDR3 gives the full variable domain: DTAVSQTPKYLVTQMGNDKSIKCEQNLGHDTMYWYKQDSKKFLKIMFSYNNKELIINETVPNRFSPKSPDKAHLNLHINSLELGDSAVYFCASSQVRGKAFFGQGTRLTVV.

For this clonotype: The junction departs from the called germline gene at one end, perhaps through a read error. The rearrangement joins TRBV2 to TRBJ2-1; 7 bases match TRBD2. The germline CDR1 and CDR2 sequences are SNHLY and FYNNEI. This CDR3 is 16 amino acids long. The CDR3 DNA reads TGCGCCAGCAGTGGCGGGGGTAACCTACTAGACAATGAGCAGTTCTTC. It specifies CASSGGGNLLDNEQFF. The complete variable domain, with remaining parts taken from reference TRBV2 and TRBJ2-1, reads EPEVTQTPSHQVTQMGQEVILRCVPISNHLYFYWYRQILGQKVEFLVSFYNNEISEKSEIFDDQFSVERPDGSNFTLKIRSTKLEDSAMYFCASSGGGNLLDNEQFFGPGTRLTVL.

This clonotype showed up just a few times. The chain joins TRBV29-1 to TRBJ1-2, with 8 positions matching TRBD1. From germline, CDR1 is SQVTM and CDR2 ANQGSEA. CDR3 size: 14 residues. V gave up 4 bases and J gave up 4 bases; unmatched junction bases: 8. The CDR3 here is CSVAPPDRAYGYTF. DNA of the CDR3: TGCAGCGTTGCCCCCCCGGACAGGGCCTATGGCTACACCTTC.

The chain has TRBV29-1 and TRBJ2-4; D is possibly TRBD2 (5 bases). V dropped 6 bases and J dropped 4 bases, with 10 bases sitting between them. Germline loops: CDR1 SQVTM, CDR2 ANQGSEA. The CDR3 is 12 residues long. The CDR3 region is CSVADWKNIQYF. The CDR3 nucleotides read TGCAGCGTAGCGGACTGGAAAAACATTCAGTACTTC.

This clonotype was seen ten or more times. V and J are TRBV9 and TRBJ1-1, with unresolved D. The length of the CDR3 is 13 residues. Trimming left V 0 bases short and J 1 base short, with 4 bases between. Germline V CDR1 and CDR2: SGDLS, YYNGEE. CDR3 DNA sequence: TGTGCCAGCAGCGTAGAGACGAACACTGAAGCTTTCTTT. Encoded protein: CASSVETNTEAFF.

On this clonotype itself: The junction differs from germline at one of its ends, possibly a read error. V usage is TRBV11-1 and J usage is TRBJ1-1; the D gene is possibly TRBD1 (6 bases). CDR1 and CDR2 (germline): SGHAT, FQDESV (reference sequence). The CDR3 runs 15 residues. The CDR3 region has the DNA TGTGCCAACAGCTCTCTCTCACAGGGAGGCACTGAAGCTTTCTTT. This encodes CANSSLSQGGTEAFF.